The sample holds many counts of the clone carrying this T cell receptor (beta chain). Its antigen is unidentified. This sample stems from a study of CD8 T cells in ankylosing spondylitis. Germline CDR1 is ENHRY and CDR2 is SYGVKD. The CDR3 consists of 13 residues. Trimming took 4 bases from V and 4 from J; bases not matched to a gene: 2. Whole-study results and caveats: Existing reports had already noted some motif variants in reactive arthritis synovial fluid and blood. About 8 highly homologous variants made up a TCR beta motif that seemed to typify ankylosing spondylitis blood. Disease-linked clones reportedly showed significant enrichment in matched ankylosing spondylitis synovial fluid.

Molecular-barcoded quantitative 5'-RACE produced these TCR beta libraries. MiXCR, applied by TCRdb to the 5' RACE reads, yields one record per CDR3 protein. Found here are 450,000 to 550,000 distinct CDR3 sequences, about 5% of them singletons; the top ten hold around 3.4%. The clonotype originates from a male donor with ankylosing spondylitis. The sequenced sample consisted of blood, either unsorted or a sorted T cell fraction (not recorded which). The chain links TRBV10-3 to TRBJ2-3; 7 bases agree with TRBD1. The CDR3 sequence is CAISVGTADTQYF. For the CDR3, the DNA is TGTGCCATCAGTGTCGGGACAGCAGATACGCAGTATTTT.